The next 9 T cell receptor beta chains were all read from a single sample in a study of OX40 agonist ivuxolimab in advanced cancers. Using immunoSEQ multiplex PCR, the repertoire was profiled, and TCRdb retains in-frame clones only, with some absent. The data hold approximately 76,000 clones, with 70% to 90% observed a single time. The sequencing used CD4+ or CD8+ T cells sorted from blood, collected in a trial of the OX40 agonist ivuxolimab. These receptors were obtained from an adult with an advanced solid tumor such as melanoma, head and neck, liver or kidney cancer.

This rearrangement joins TRBV11-1 to TRBJ2-1; no definite D call. Trimming pared 2 bases from V and 4 bases from J, leaving 6 bases between. CDR1 and CDR2 from the germline V gene are SGHAT and FQDESV (reference sequence). The CDR3 covers 13 residues. Written as DNA, the CDR3 is TGTGCCAGCAGCTTACCGCGTTACAATGAGCAGTTCTTC. Amino acid sequence: CASSLPRYNEQFF.

The chain combines TRBV10-3 with TRBJ2-5; D gene unclear. The CDR3 is 13 amino acids. Trimming shortened V by 2 bases and J by 8 bases, and 12 bases separated the two germline ends. CDR1 ENHRY and CDR2 SYGVKD come from the germline V gene. CDR3 nucleotide sequence: TGTGCCATCAGTGAGGGGCAGCGCCCCACCCAGTACTTC. Translated, it gives CAISEGQRPTQYF.

The chain has TRBV6-5 and TRBJ1-1; D is possibly TRBD1 (6 bases). Germline lookup yields CDR1 MNHEY and CDR2 SVGAGI. CDR3 length: 12 residues. The V end was cut by 8 bases, the J end by 1 base, with 8 bases between. In DNA, the CDR3 is TGTGCCAGCCCGACAGGGAACACTGAAGCTTTCTTT. It encodes CASPTGNTEAFF.

The CDR3: CASSYLRGAGTEAFF. CDR3 nucleotide sequence: TGTGCCAGCAGTTATCTTAGGGGGGCTGGAACTGAAGCTTTCTTT. The chain has TRBV6-6 and TRBJ1-1; tentatively, D is TRBD1 (6 bases). Trimming removed 3 bases from V and 5 bases from J, with 16 bases in between. The germline V gene encodes CDR1 MNHNY and CDR2 SVGAGI (reference sequence). This CDR3 spans 15 amino acids.

V gene TRBV7-3 combines with J gene TRBJ1-5; D uncertain. Germline V gene lookup returns CDR1 SGHTA and CDR2 FQGTGA. The V end was cut by 2 bases, the J end by 8 bases, with 7 bases between. The CDR3 has 12 residues. CDR3 DNA: TGTGCCAGCAGCTTAGGCGGGGAGCCCCAGCATTTT. Protein sequence: CASSLGGEPQHF.

The V gene is TRBV6-5, the J gene TRBJ1-2, with 7 bases fitting TRBD1. Germline assignment: CDR1 MNHEY and CDR2 SVGAGI. The CDR3 totals 14 residues. The J segment lost 4 bases and the V segment lost 8 bases, leaving 10 bases of the junction unmatched. CDR3 bases: TGTGCCAGCGCGCGACAGGGATCCGCCTATGGCTACACCTTC. This gives the protein CASARQGSAYGYTF.

The rearrangement joins TRBV5-1 to TRBJ2-2, with unresolved D. Germline CDR1 is SGHRS and CDR2 is YFSETQ. V was pared by 1 base and J by 3 bases, with 4 bases between. The CDR3 is made up of 13 amino acids. CDR3 in amino acids: CASSLMYTGELFF. DNA for the CDR3: TGCGCCAGCAGCTTGATGTACACCGGGGAGCTGTTTTTT.

This chain uses TRBV30 with TRBJ1-1; 9 bases are a match to TRBD1. CDR1 and CDR2 (germline): GTSNPN, SVGIG (reference sequence). The CDR3 contains 14 residues. V lost 4 bases, J lost 5 bases, and 8 bases stayed unmatched. The CDR3 DNA follows: TGTGCCTGGACCCGACAGGGGGGAAGGACTGAAGCTTTCTTT. As protein: CAWTRQGGRTEAFF.

The chain links TRBV27 to TRBJ1-1; the D gene is possibly TRBD1 (5 bases). CDR1 MNHEY and CDR2 SMNVEV come from the germline V gene (reference sequence). The CDR3 loop spans 13 amino acids. V shed 5 bases and J shed 4 bases, with 11 bases lying between them. Here the CDR3 DNA reads TGTGCCAGCAGTCCTTCAGGGACCACTGAAGCTTTCTTT. Translated: CASSPSGTTEAFF.